Listed below are T cell receptor beta chains from one sample, sequenced in a study of post-analysis software for immune sequencing data. TCRdb reanalysed the PCR reads using MiXCR and keeps one entry per CDR3 protein. The data contain under 900,000 distinct CDR3 sequences, approximately 50% of them seen just once; the ten biggest clones take up about 4.8%. The sample comprised blood. Receptors originate from a girl between 5 and 17 years old with multiple sclerosis. Both conserved end residues are part of each CDR3. The order of the fields is D gene, J gene, V gene, clone size, CDR3 DNA, CDR3 protein. The D gene is left open where the match is weak. Clone size, where shown, is once, few, many, or a class for clones that have expanded.

TRBD1 | TRBJ2-7 | TRBV20-1 | . | TGCAGTTTGTCGGGACAGAGCTCCTACGAGCAGTACTTC | CSLSGQSSYEQYF
. | TRBJ2-3 | TRBV29-1 | . | TGCAGCGTTGATGGTAAAGGGAAGGATACGCAGTATTTT | CSVDGKGKDTQYF
TRBD1 | TRBJ1-6 | TRBV5-1 | . | TGCGCCAGCAGCTTGGAAGGACAGGGGGCGACGAATTCACCCCTCCACTTT | CASSLEGQGATNSPLHF
. | TRBJ2-5 | TRBV6-6 | . | TGTGCCAGCAGTTACTCCGGACAGAAAGAGACCCAGTACTTC | CASSYSGQKETQYF
TRBD1 | TRBJ2-2 | TRBV10-3 | . | TGTGCCATCAGCCGGGACAGGGAAATCGGGGAGCTGTTTTTT | CAISRDREIGELFF
. | TRBJ1-1 | TRBV4-1 | . | TGCGCCAGCAGCCAAGATTCAGCCGGGACTAGGAACACTGAAGCTTTCTTT | CASSQDSAGTRNTEAFF
. | TRBJ1-1 | TRBV12-3/TRBV12-4 | . | TGTACCAGCAATCGACCCGGCGGAACCACTGAAGCTTTCTTT | CTSNRPGGTTEAFF
. | TRBJ2-3 | TRBV29-1 | . | TGCAGCCTTGCCCGGGACACGAGCACAGATACGCAGTATTTT | CSLARDTSTDTQYF
TRBD2 | TRBJ2-1 | TRBV7-2 | . | TGTGCCAGCAGCGGCAGCGGGGGGTTCTACAATGAGCAGTTCTTC | CASSGSGGFYNEQFF
. | TRBJ1-1 | TRBV20-1 | . | TGCAGTGCTAGGGGACCTTTGGCTTTCTTT | CSARGPLAFF
. | TRBJ2-7 | TRBV6-5 | . | TGTGCCAGCAGTTACTCGACCGGGACAACCTACGAGCAGTACTTC | CASSYSTGTTYEQYF
TRBD2 | TRBJ2-1 | TRBV7-3 | . | TGTGCCAGCAGCAAAGCGGGAGGGATAAATGAGCAGTTCTTC | CASSKAGGINEQFF
TRBD1 | TRBJ1-4 | TRBV4-1 | once | TGCGCCAGCAGCCAAGGGGAGGGGGCGGCAAATGAAAAACTGTTTTTT | CASSQGEGAANEKLFF
. | TRBJ1-2 | TRBV3-1 | . | TGTGCCAGCAGCCAAGATCCGGCAGGGAGGGTCTATGGCTACACCTTC | CASSQDPAGRVYGYTF
. | TRBJ2-5 | TRBV29-1 | few | TGCAGCGTCGAAGACAGAGGAGTAGGGACCCAGTACTTC | CSVEDRGVGTQYF
. | TRBJ2-7 | TRBV29-1 | . | TGCAGCGTTGAATCCGAAACCCACTACGAGCAGTACTTC | CSVESETHYEQYF
. | TRBJ1-2 | TRBV30 | . | TGTGCCTGGATGGACAGAAACTATGGCTACACCTTC | CAWMDRNYGYTF
TRBD2 | TRBJ2-1 | TRBV6-5 | few | TGTGCCAGCAGTTACTCGAGCCCCGGGACTAGCTCCTACAATGAGCAGTTCTTC | CASSYSSPGTSSYNEQFF
. | TRBJ1-5 | TRBV5-1 | . | TGCGCCAGCAGTTACTTCCCTAGGGGAAAACTCAATCAGCCCCAGCATTTT | CASSYFPRGKLNQPQHF
. | TRBJ1-1 | TRBV7-3 | . | TGTGCCAGTAGCCGGACGGGCGATAACACTGAAGCTTTCTTT | CASSRTGDNTEAFF
. | TRBJ1-2 | TRBV7-2 | few | TGTGCCAGCAGCTTAGAGGTTGCGGGGAGCTATGGCTACACCTTC | CASSLEVAGSYGYTF
. | TRBJ2-5 | TRBV12-3/TRBV12-4 | . | TGTGCCAGCAGTTCTTTATCTACTGGCCAAGAGACCCAGTACTTC | CASSSLSTGQETQYF
TRBD1 | TRBJ1-4 | TRBV7-9 | . | TGTGCCAGCAGCTCTTGGACAGGGGAGAAAAAACTGTTTTTT | CASSSWTGEKKLFF
. | TRBJ1-1 | TRBV5-1 | . | TGCGCCAGCAGCTGGGGGACGAACACTGAAGCTTTCTTT | CASSWGTNTEAFF
. | TRBJ2-5 | TRBV20-1 | few | TGCAGTGCTAGAGAAGGGGGGGAAGAGACCCAGTACTTC | CSAREGGEETQYF
. | TRBJ1-2 | TRBV6-6 | . | TGTGCCAGCACCTCCCAGCCGCGCAGGTGGAATGGCTACACCTTC | CASTSQPRRWNGYTF
. | TRBJ1-5 | TRBV25-1 | . | TGTGCCAGCAGTGTCGGAAGGCAGCCCCAGCATTTT | CASSVGRQPQHF
. | TRBJ2-1 | TRBV24-1 | few | TGTGCCACCAGTGATGCTCGACCGGACAGCCCCAATGAGCAGTTCTTC | CATSDARPDSPNEQFF
TRBD2 | TRBJ2-3 | TRBV20-1 | . | TGCAGTGCTAGAGACCGGACTAGCGGGAGTTCAGATACGCAGTATTTT | CSARDRTSGSSDTQYF
TRBD1 | TRBJ2-7 | TRBV5-1 | . | TGCGCCAGCAGATTGCCTGACAGGGGCGACGAGCAGTACTTC | CASRLPDRGDEQYF
. | TRBJ2-2 | TRBV4-1 | once | TGCGCCAGCAGCCAAGATCCCAACTGGTACACCGGGGAGCTGTTTTTT | CASSQDPNWYTGELFF
. | TRBJ2-6 | TRBV20-1 | . | TGCAGTGCTAGAGCCCCGTGGGGGGTGGAAGGAACTGGGGCCAACGTCCTGACTTTC | CSARAPWGVEGTGANVLTF
. | TRBJ1-2 | TRBV4-2 | . | TGTGCCAGCAGCCAAGAGGGTGGGCCAAGAGCTAACTATGGCTACACCTTC | CASSQEGGPRANYGYTF
TRBD1 | TRBJ1-1 | TRBV11-2 | . | TGTGCCAGCAGCCTCCTCCCGGGACAGGGGAAGAACACTGAAGCTTTCTTT | CASSLLPGQGKNTEAFF
. | TRBJ2-3 | TRBV10-3 | few | TGTGCCATCAGTGGGGTAATTAGGGGGGAGATCACAGATACGCAGTATTTT | CAISGVIRGEITDTQYF
TRBD1 | TRBJ1-2 | TRBV15 | . | TGTGCCACCAGCAGGGGGACAGGGAGAAACTACTATGGCTACACCTTC | CATSRGTGRNYYGYTF
. | TRBJ2-7 | TRBV3-1 | . | TGTGCCAGCAGCCAAGTCAAAGGACCCTACGAGCAGTACTTC | CASSQVKGPYEQYF
TRBD1 | TRBJ2-5 | TRBV11-2 | few | TGTGCCAGCAGCTTAGAGAACAGGGGGCGACCATCAGGGACCCAGTACTTC | CASSLENRGRPSGTQYF
. | TRBJ2-5 | TRBV5-4 | . | TGTGCCAGCAGCTTTACAGGGTTTCTTGAGACCCAGTACTTC | CASSFTGFLETQYF
TRBD1 | TRBJ1-2 | TRBV30 | once | TGTGCCGGTTCGGGACAGGCCAACTATGGCTACACCTTC | CAGSGQANYGYTF
TRBD1 | TRBJ1-2 | TRBV29-1 | few | TGCAGCGTGGGAGGGACAGGGAGGCGGTATGGCTACACCTTC | CSVGGTGRRYGYTF
. | TRBJ1-5 | TRBV5-1 | few | TGCGCCAGCAGCTTGAACGGGGACAATCAGCCCCAGCATTTT | CASSLNGDNQPQHF